This T cell receptor (beta chain) came from a study of blood T cell repertoires in COVID-19. Study-level information: In each case, the material was cDNA or gDNA derived from T cells, B-cell-depleted T cells, or PBMCs.

This CDR3 is 15 amino acids long. From germline, CDR1 is MNHEY and CDR2 SVGAGI. The V and J ends lost 6 bases and 3 bases respectively, with 17 bases between them. Per the original methods: Scientists estimated how many nucleated cells there were by amplifying reference gene primers. Profiling relied on immunoSEQ multiplex PCR, and the TCRdb table lists in-frame clones only, not all of them. The D gene and trimming were derived from the DNA, and the V and J assignments and clone size from that table. The sample consists of about 15,000 clones, around 80% of them appearing once. The origin of this receptor is a human donor in a cohort sampled during active COVID-19. Specimen: peripheral blood. V is TRBV6-5 and J is TRBJ1-1; D is possibly TRBD1 (6 bases). CDR3 protein: CASSRNTGMHTEAFF. The CDR3 DNA is TGTGCCAGCAGCCGAAATACAGGGATGCACACTGAAGCTTTCTTT.